Detailed here is one T cell receptor beta chain. CDR1 is MNHEY and CDR2 is SMNVEV in the germline V gene (reference sequence). This CDR3 region has 15 residues. J lost 4 bases, V lost 6 bases, and 11 bases had no gene match. This specimen comes from a study of shared clonotypes between healthy human individuals. Terminally differentiated effector memory CD45RA+ cells were excluded from the naive CD8 cells, which were CD45RO-negative and positively selected for CCR7. TCRdb keeps only in-frame clones here, not all; method: immunoSEQ multiplex PCR. The sample includes more than 500,000 clones, 90% to 95% seen only once; the top ten take over 0.095%.

Sequenced sample: naive CD8+ T cells sorted from blood. This chain links TRBV27 with TRBJ2-7, with 8 bases aligning to TRBD2. The source of this sequence is a woman aged 25 to 39 in good health. This chain's CDR3 is CASSWGAGGGYEQYF. CDR3 DNA: TGTGCCAGCAGCTGGGGGGCGGGAGGAGGATACGAGCAGTACTTC.